This TCR beta chain was recovered during a study of blood T cell repertoires in COVID-19. Background on the study: There were acute and convalescent COVID-19 samples, and they came from the United States, Italy and Spain.

Repertoires were generated with immunoSEQ multiplex PCR, while TCRdb's copy carries only in-frame clones and drops some. Among about 210,000 clones listed, more than 70% were seen once. The specimen was peripheral blood. The clonotype originates from a middle-aged man with active or convalescent COVID-19.

CDR3 nucleotide sequence: TGTGCCAGCAGCACCGGGACACCTAATAATTCACCCCTCCACTTT. Encoded protein: CASSTGTPNNSPLHF. This sequence joins TRBV9 and TRBJ1-6; a weak D match, TRBD1 (6 bases). Trimming took off 4 bases at V and 5 bases at J, with 13 bases between the two ends. This CDR3 has 15 amino acids. CDR1 and CDR2 from the germline V gene are SGDLS and YYNGEE.